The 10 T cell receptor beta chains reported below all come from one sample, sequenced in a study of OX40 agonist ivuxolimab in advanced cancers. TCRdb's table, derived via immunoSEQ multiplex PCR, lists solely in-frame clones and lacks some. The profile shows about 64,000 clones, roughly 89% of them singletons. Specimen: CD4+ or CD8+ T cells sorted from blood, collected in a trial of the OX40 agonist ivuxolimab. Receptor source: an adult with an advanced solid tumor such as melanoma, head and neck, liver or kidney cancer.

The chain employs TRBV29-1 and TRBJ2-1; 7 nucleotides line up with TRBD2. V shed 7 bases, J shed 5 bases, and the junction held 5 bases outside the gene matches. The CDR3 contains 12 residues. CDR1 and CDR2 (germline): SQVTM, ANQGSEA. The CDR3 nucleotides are TGCAGCGCTAGCGGATACAACAATGAGCAGTTCTTC. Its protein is CSASGYNNEQFF.

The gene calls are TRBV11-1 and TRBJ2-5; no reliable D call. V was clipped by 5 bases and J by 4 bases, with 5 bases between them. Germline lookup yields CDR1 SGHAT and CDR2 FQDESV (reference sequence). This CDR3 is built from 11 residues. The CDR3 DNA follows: TGTGCCAGCAGCCTAAGAGAGACCCAGTACTTC. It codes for CASSLRETQYF.

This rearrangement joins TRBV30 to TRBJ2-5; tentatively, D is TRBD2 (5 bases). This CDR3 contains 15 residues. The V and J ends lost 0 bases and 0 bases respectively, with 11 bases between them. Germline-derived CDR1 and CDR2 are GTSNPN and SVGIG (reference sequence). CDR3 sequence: CAWSVLSGYQETQYF. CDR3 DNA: TGTGCCTGGAGTGTACTTTCGGGGTACCAAGAGACCCAGTACTTC.

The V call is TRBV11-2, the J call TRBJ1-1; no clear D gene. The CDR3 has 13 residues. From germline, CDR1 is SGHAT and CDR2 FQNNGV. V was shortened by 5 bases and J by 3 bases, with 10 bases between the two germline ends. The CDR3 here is CASSLTRDTEAFF. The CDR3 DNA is TGTGCCAGCAGCCTCACGAGGGACACTGAAGCTTTCTTT.

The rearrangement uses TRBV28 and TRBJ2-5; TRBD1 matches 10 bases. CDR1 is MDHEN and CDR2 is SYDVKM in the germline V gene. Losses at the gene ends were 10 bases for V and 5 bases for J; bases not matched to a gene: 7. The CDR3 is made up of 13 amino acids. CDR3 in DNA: TGTGCCACTGGACAGGGGGATAGGGAGACCCAGTACTTC. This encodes CATGQGDRETQYF.

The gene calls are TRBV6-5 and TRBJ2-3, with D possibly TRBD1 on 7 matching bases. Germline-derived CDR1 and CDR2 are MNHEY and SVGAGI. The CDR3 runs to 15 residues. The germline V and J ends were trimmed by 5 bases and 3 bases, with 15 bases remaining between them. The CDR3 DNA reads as TGTGCCAGCAGTAGACAGGGAGGTTGGACAGATACGCAGTATTTT. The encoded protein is CASSRQGGWTDTQYF.

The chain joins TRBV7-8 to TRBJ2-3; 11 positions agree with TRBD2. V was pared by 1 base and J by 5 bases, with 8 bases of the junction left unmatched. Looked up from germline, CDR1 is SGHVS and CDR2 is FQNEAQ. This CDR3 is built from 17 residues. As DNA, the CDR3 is TGTGCCAGCAGCTTAGTAGCGGGAGGGCCCAGACGAGATACGCAGTATTTT. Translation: CASSLVAGGPRRDTQYF.

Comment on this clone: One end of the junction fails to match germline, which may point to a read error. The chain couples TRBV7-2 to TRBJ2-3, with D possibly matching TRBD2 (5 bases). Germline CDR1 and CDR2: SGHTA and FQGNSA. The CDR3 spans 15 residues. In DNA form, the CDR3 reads TGTGCCAGCAGCCTAGCAATTAGGGAAACAGATACGCAGTATTTT. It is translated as CASSLAIRETDTQYF. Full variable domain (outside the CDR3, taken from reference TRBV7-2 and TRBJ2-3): GAGVSQSPSNKVTEKGKDVELRCDPISGHTALYWYRQSLGQGLEFLIYFQGNSAPDKSGLPSDRFSAERTGGSVSTLTIQRTQQEDSAVYLCASSLAIRETDTQYFGPGTRLTVL.

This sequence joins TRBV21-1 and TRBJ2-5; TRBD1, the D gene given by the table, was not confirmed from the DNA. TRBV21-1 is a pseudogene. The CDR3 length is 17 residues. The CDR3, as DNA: TGTGCCAGCAGCAAAGAAATAAGGGGACATTTCCAAGAGACCCAGTACTTC. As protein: CASSKEIRGHFQETQYF.

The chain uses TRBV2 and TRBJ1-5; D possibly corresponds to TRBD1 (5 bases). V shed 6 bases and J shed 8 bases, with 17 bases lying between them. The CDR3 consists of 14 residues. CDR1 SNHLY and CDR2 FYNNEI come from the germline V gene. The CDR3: CASREGAGLKPQHF. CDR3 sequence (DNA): TGTGCCAGCAGGGAGGGTGCAGGGCTCAAGCCCCAGCATTTT.